This entry is about one T cell receptor beta chain. No antigen is known for it. The record originates from a study of a mutant IDH1 vaccine in newly diagnosed glioma. Study summary: The sex distribution of treated patients was about 60% male and about 40% female, with a mean age of around 40 years. Patients were pretreated with radiotherapy, temozolomide, or both, mostly both.

Germline V CDR1 and CDR2: MNHEY, SVGAGI. The CDR3 totals 13 residues. The sample's time point: week 11, during vaccination. Topical imiquimod accompanied each vaccine dose, which consisted of 300 ug of mutant IDH1 20-mer peptide. Findings and limits, study-wide: There were vaccine-induced immune responses in roughly 93% of the patients.

Here immunoSEQ multiplex PCR was the method, and the copy in TCRdb shows in-frame clones only, minus some. The top ten clones hold around 0.61% of a sample with 110,000 or so clones, roughly 90% of them seen once. This receptor was taken from a woman between 50 and 59 years old with glioma. The source was PBMCs, collected from a glioma patient whose treatment included an IDH1 peptide vaccine. The chain couples TRBV6-5 to TRBJ2-5, with D unclear. The J call could be wrong; TRBJ2-7 is a better fit for the DNA end. The DNA of the CDR3 is TGTGCCAGCAGTTACTCCGGCCCCTACGAGCAGTACTTC. Translated: CASSYSGPYEQYF.